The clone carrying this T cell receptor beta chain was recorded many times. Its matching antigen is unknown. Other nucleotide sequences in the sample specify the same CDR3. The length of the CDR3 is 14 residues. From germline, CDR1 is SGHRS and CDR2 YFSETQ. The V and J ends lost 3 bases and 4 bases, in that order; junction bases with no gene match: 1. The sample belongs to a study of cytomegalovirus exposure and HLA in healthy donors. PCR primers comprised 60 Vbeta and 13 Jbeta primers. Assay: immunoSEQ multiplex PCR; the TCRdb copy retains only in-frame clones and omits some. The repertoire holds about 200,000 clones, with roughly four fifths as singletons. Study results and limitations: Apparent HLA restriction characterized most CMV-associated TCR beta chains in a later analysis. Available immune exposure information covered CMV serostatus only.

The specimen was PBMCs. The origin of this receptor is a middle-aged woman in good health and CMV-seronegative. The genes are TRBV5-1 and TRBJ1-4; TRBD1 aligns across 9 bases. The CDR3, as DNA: TGCGCCAGCAGCTCGGGACAGGGTAATGAAAAACTGTTTTTT. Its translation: CASSSGQGNEKLFF.